This TCR beta chain was sequenced in a study of PD-L1 blockade in urothelial cancer. Looking at the study overall: Bladder-origin urothelial cancer in males covered about 90% of the roughly 30 patients. Prior chemotherapy regimens per patient numbered 0 to 3.

Enrolled patients showed locally advanced or metastatic urothelial carcinoma. Details on this clone: The antigen remains undetermined.

General study points: Tumor-associated TCR clones expanded more in blood at 3 weeks in patients with durable benefit.

Assay: immunoSEQ multiplex PCR; the TCRdb copy retains only in-frame clones and omits some. The sample lists approximately 38,000 clones, about 89% occurring once. The CDR3 is 14 amino acids. CDR1 and CDR2 (germline): SGHRS, YFSETQ. Trimming pared 4 bases from V and 8 bases from J, leaving 16 bases between. The clonotype was recovered from a man aged 55 to 70 with urothelial cancer. The sample here was PBMCs, taken around atezolizumab (anti-PD-L1) treatment. The chain uses TRBV5-1 and TRBJ2-1, with a possible D match to TRBD1 (6 bases). CDR3 sequence: CASSLRDTLHEQFF. The CDR3 nucleotides read TGCGCCAGCAGCCTCCGGGACACTCTTCATGAGCAGTTCTTC.